The next 32 T cell receptor beta chains were all read from a single sample in a study of T-cell memory formation after mild COVID-19. TCRdb re-analysed the 5' RACE reads in MiXCR, keeping a single row per CDR3 protein. The data contain hundreds of thousands of distinct CDR3 sequences, approximately 16% of them singletons. Sequencing input: PBMCs or a T cell subset sorted from them (not recorded which). The receptors shown here come from a man aged 18 to 30 who had mild COVID-19 (a few samples of this study predate the infection). Cell type and time point are not known.

This clonotype was detected a few times. The chain recombines TRBV6-2 or TRBV6-3 with TRBJ2-7, with a tentative D call TRBD1 (6 bases). The length of the CDR3 is 15 residues. Germline-derived CDR1 and CDR2 are MNHEY and SVGEGT. Trimming cost V 5 bases and J 3 bases, with 17 bases left between them. The CDR3 here is CASSETGHRNYEQYV. CDR3 bases: TGTGCCAGCAGTGAGACGGGACACAGAAACTACGAGCAGTACGTC.

This clonotype occurred a few times. V gene TRBV10-2 combines with J gene TRBJ1-6; unclear D gene. The CDR3 is 13 amino acids. CDR1 is WSHSY, CDR2 SAAADI, per germline. V was trimmed by 0 bases and J by 13 bases, leaving 10 bases between them. In DNA form, the CDR3 reads TGCGCCAGCAGTGAGTCCGGGGTCATCCCCCTCCACTTT. Translated, it gives CASSESGVIPLHF.

This clonotype has only a few counts. The genes are TRBV12-3 or TRBV12-4 and TRBJ2-1, with a tentative D call TRBD1 (5 bases). The CDR3 is 14 amino acids. V lost 8 bases and J lost 7, with 18 bases in between. The CDR3 protein is CASAWGGESNEQFF. The DNA of the CDR3 is TGTGCCAGCGCCTGGGGCGGAGAGTCGAATGAGCAGTTCTTC.

This chain uses TRBV6-6 with TRBJ2-7; TRBD1 matches 7 bases. In germline, CDR1 is MNHNY, CDR2 SVGAGI (reference sequence). Trimming cost V 3 bases and J 5 bases; bases outside gene matches: 7. The CDR3 totals 14 residues. CDR3 loop: CASSYLGGENEQYF. CDR3 bases: TGTGCCAGCAGTTATCTAGGGGGCGAAAACGAGCAGTACTTC.

This clonotype was seen a few times. V usage is TRBV9 and J usage is TRBJ1-2, with unresolved D. Trimming removed 4 bases from V and 2 bases from J, with 6 bases in between. The CDR3 covers 12 residues. The germline gives CDR1 SGDLS, CDR2 YYNGEE. CDR3 bases: TGTGCCAGCAGCCGGACCAACTATGGCTACACCTTC. Translated: CASSRTNYGYTF.

There are many counts of this clonotype. The chain recombines TRBV7-2 with TRBJ2-3; 8 positions agree with TRBD1. V was clipped by 5 bases and J by 4 bases; unmatched bases: 11. Germline assignment: CDR1 SGHTA and CDR2 FQGNSA. The CDR3 spans 16 residues. In DNA, the CDR3 is TGTGCCAGCAGCCCCCAGGACAGGGTTGGGGCAGATACGCAGTATTTT. Amino acid sequence: CASSPQDRVGADTQYF.

This clonotype was detected a few times. This chain connects TRBV7-2 to TRBJ2-5; 10 bases align to TRBD2. V dropped 3 bases and J dropped 4; count of bases not matched to a gene: 5. CDR1 is SGHTA, CDR2 FQGNSA, per germline. The CDR3 totals 15 residues. The CDR3 loop is CASSFSGGPPETQYF. CDR3 nucleotides: TGTGCCAGCAGCTTTAGCGGGGGGCCCCCAGAGACCCAGTACTTC.

This sequence joins TRBV7-9 and TRBJ2-3, with D possibly TRBD2 on 6 matching bases. The germline V and J ends were trimmed by 1 base and 4 bases, with 12 bases remaining between them. This CDR3 spans 15 amino acids. Germline V gene lookup returns CDR1 SEHNR and CDR2 FQNEAQ (reference sequence). CDR3 amino acids: CASSLGRGLPDTQYF. The DNA for the CDR3 is TGTGCCAGCAGCTTAGGGCGGGGCTTACCAGATACGCAGTATTTT.

The chain combines TRBV7-2 with TRBJ1-2; D not certain. Trimming took 1 base from V and 8 from J, leaving 11 bases between them. The CDR3 is 13 residues long. Germline values: CDR1 SGHTA, CDR2 FQGNSA. CDR3 in amino acids: CASSLGASRGYTF. The CDR3 region has the DNA TGTGCCAGCAGCTTAGGCGCCAGTCGGGGCTACACCTTC.

This clonotype was detected a few times. V and J are TRBV11-2 and TRBJ1-2; the D is unclear. The germline V gene has CDR1 SGHAT and CDR2 FQNNGV. Trimming removed 8 bases at V and 3 bases at J, with 13 bases between. The CDR3 totals 13 residues. The CDR3 reads CASGRIGYYGYTF. The CDR3 DNA reads TGTGCCAGCGGGAGGATTGGGTACTATGGCTACACCTTC.

V usage is TRBV5-1 and J usage is TRBJ1-1; tentatively, D is TRBD1 (5 bases). The V end lost 4 bases, the J end lost 10 bases, and 20 bases lay between the germline ends. The length of the CDR3 is 14 residues. Germline CDR1 reads SGHRS; CDR2 reads YFSETQ. DNA of the CDR3: TGCGCCAGCAGCCCAGGGACGGCGCCTATACTAGCTTTCTTT. Its translation: CASSPGTAPILAFF.

The chain combines TRBV29-1 with TRBJ2-5; tentative D call: TRBD1 (6 bases). Germline V gene lookup returns CDR1 SQVTM and CDR2 ANQGSEA. The CDR3 extends over 15 amino acids. Deletions cut 2 bases from V and 2 bases from J, with 15 bases between. The CDR3, as DNA: TGCAGCGTTGAAACACAGGGATGGGAACAAGAGACCCAGTACTTC. Protein: CSVETQGWEQETQYF. Full variable domain (remainder filled in from reference TRBV29-1 and TRBJ2-5): SAVISQKPSRDICQRGTSLTIQCQVDSQVTMMFWYRQQPGQSLTLIATANQGSEATYESGFVIDKFPISRPNLTFSTLTVSNMSPEDSSIYLCSVETQGWEQETQYFGPGTRLLVL.

The chain recombines TRBV28 with TRBJ2-6; D possibly corresponds to TRBD2 (6 bases). The CDR3 covers 16 residues. The V gene's germline CDR1 is MDHEN and CDR2 SYDVKM. Between the trimmed V and J ends, which lost 4 bases and 2 bases, there was a span of 12 bases. The CDR3 loop reads CASSSGVRAGANVLTF. CDR3 nucleotides: TGTGCCAGCAGTTCGGGGGTCCGGGCTGGGGCCAACGTCCTGACTTTC.

The chain is built from TRBV20-1 and TRBJ1-5; tentatively, D is TRBD1 (5 bases). CDR3 length equals 14 residues. The germline V gene encodes CDR1 DFQATT and CDR2 SNEGSKA (reference sequence). V lost 6 bases, J lost 5 bases, and 17 bases lay in between. The DNA of the CDR3 is TGCAGTGCGAATAACCGGGACCCGCATCAGCCCCAGCATTTT. Protein sequence: CSANNRDPHQPQHF.

This clonotype has a handful of counts. The gene calls are TRBV4-1 and TRBJ2-3, with D tentatively TRBD2 (6 bases). Per the germline V gene, CDR1 is MGHRA and CDR2 is YSYEKL. V was trimmed by 4 bases and J by 4 bases, leaving 18 bases between them. This CDR3 contains 16 residues. CDR3 sequence: CASSRGPGLTPDTQYF. CDR3 sequence (DNA): TGCGCCAGCAGCCGCGGACCGGGACTTACGCCAGATACGCAGTATTTT.

This clonotype was counted only a few times. The chain combines TRBV4-3 with TRBJ2-1; the D is unclear. The V and J ends lost 0 bases and 7 bases respectively, with 13 bases between them. The CDR3 contains 15 residues. Germline lookup yields CDR1 LGHNA and CDR2 YSLEER. CDR3 region: CASSQDGSVGNEQFF. CDR3 in DNA: TGCGCCAGCAGCCAAGATGGGTCCGTTGGTAATGAGCAGTTCTTC.

The chain's CDR3 is CASSHIGKDEKLFF. The CDR3 DNA follows: TGCGCCAGCAGCCATATCGGGAAAGATGAAAAACTGTTTTTT. This rearrangement joins TRBV4-3 to TRBJ1-4, with D uncertain. V lost 3 bases, J lost 6 bases, and 11 bases lay in between. The CDR3 covers 14 residues. Germline V gives CDR1 LGHNA, CDR2 YSLEER.

This clonotype has just a few counts. This chain connects TRBV15 to TRBJ2-5, with 8 bases fitting TRBD2. CDR1 and CDR2 (germline): LNHNV, YYDKDF (reference sequence). The V segment lost 7 bases and the J segment 2 bases; nucleotides outside the gene matches: 9. The CDR3 runs 15 residues. The CDR3 is CATNFQPGGQETQYF. For the CDR3, the DNA is TGTGCCACCAATTTCCAACCGGGGGGGCAAGAGACCCAGTACTTC.

The rearrangement joins TRBV27 to TRBJ2-1; 9 bases agree with TRBD1. The CDR3 sequence is 15 residues long. Trimming took 2 bases from V and 5 from J; bases not matched to a gene: 4. Germline V lookup: CDR1 MNHEY, CDR2 SMNVEV (reference sequence). Written as DNA, the CDR3 is TGTGCCAGCAGTTTAGACAGGGGGTCGAACAATGAGCAGTTCTTC. This translates into CASSLDRGSNNEQFF.

The chain couples TRBV10-3 to TRBJ1-1, with TRBD1 as a possible D gene (5 bases). The CDR3 extends over 17 amino acids. Deletions cut 6 bases from V and 4 bases from J, with 24 bases between. The V gene's germline CDR1 is ENHRY and CDR2 SYGVKD. This CDR3 reads CAIRTLTKAGRGTEAFF. CDR3 DNA: TGTGCCATCAGAACCCTGACAAAGGCAGGGCGCGGCACTGAAGCTTTCTTT.

V usage is TRBV4-2 and J usage is TRBJ2-3, with TRBD2 as a possible D gene (7 bases). This CDR3 comprises 16 residues. Germline V CDR1 and CDR2: LGHNA, YNFKEQ. V lost 1 base, J lost 1 base, and 12 bases lay in between. The CDR3 loop reads CASSQGEGGGTDTQYF. CDR3 DNA sequence: TGTGCCAGCAGCCAAGGAGAGGGGGGGGGCACAGATACGCAGTATTTT.

This clonotype has a handful of counts. The rearrangement joins TRBV13 to TRBJ2-1; the match to TRBD2 covers 9 bases. The CDR3 totals 16 residues. The J segment lost 6 bases and the V segment lost 0 bases, leaving 6 bases of the junction unmatched. Germline V CDR1 and CDR2: PRHDT, FYEKMQ (reference sequence). DNA for the CDR3: TGTGCCAGCAGCTTAGGGGTTAGCGGGGGAGGCAATGAGCAGTTCTTC. Encoded protein: CASSLGVSGGGNEQFF.

This clonotype has only a few counts. This sequence joins TRBV5-5 and TRBJ2-7; 7 bases are shared with TRBD1. V lost 2 bases and J lost 7; bases outside the gene matches: 9. CDR3 length: 14 residues. CDR1 is SGHKS, CDR2 YYEKEE, per germline (reference sequence). For the CDR3, the DNA is TGTGCCAGCAGCTTAGGGACAGAGAGGCGGGAGCAGTACTTC. It specifies CASSLGTERREQYF.

The sample holds a few counts of this clonotype. The CDR3 loop reads CASSPRDPGGGQPQHF. In nucleotides, the CDR3 is TGTGCCAGCAGCCCCCGGGACCCTGGCGGAGGCCAGCCCCAGCATTTT. J is TRBJ1-5 and V is TRBV9, with a possible D match to TRBD1 (5 bases). CDR1 and CDR2 (germline): SGDLS, YYNGEE. Between the trimmed V and J ends, which lost 4 bases and 7 bases, there was a span of 21 bases. This CDR3 is built from 16 residues.

V and J are TRBV14 and TRBJ2-2; D uncertain. V gave up 0 bases and J gave up 7 bases, with 6 bases separating them. CDR3 size: 13 residues. In germline, CDR1 is SGHDN, CDR2 FVKESK. The CDR3 nucleotides are TGTGCCAGCAGCCAAGATCCCAGCGGGGAGCTGTTTTTT. Residues: CASSQDPSGELFF.

The chain carries TRBV5-1 and TRBJ1-5; unclear D gene. The V gene's germline CDR1 is SGHRS and CDR2 YFSETQ. The CDR3 covers 15 residues. The ends were cut back, 0 bases at V and 0 bases at J, with 7 bases in the middle. This CDR3 reads CASSLDTSSNQPQHF. The DNA for the CDR3 is TGCGCCAGCAGCTTGGACACGAGTAGCAATCAGCCCCAGCATTTT.

The CDR3 loop is CASNRHLPGFSYNSPLHF. In DNA, the CDR3 is TGTGCCAGCAACCGACACCTGCCTGGGTTCTCCTATAATTCACCCCTCCACTTT. The chain couples TRBV6-2 or TRBV6-3 to TRBJ1-6; the D is unclear. The CDR3 consists of 18 residues. The V end was cut by 7 bases, the J end by 0 bases, with 19 bases between. CDR1 is MNHEY, CDR2 SVGEGT, per germline.

This clonotype was seen many times. V and J are TRBV4-3 and TRBJ1-3; D remains ambiguous. The CDR3 runs to 12 residues. The V end was cut by 4 bases, the J end by 4 bases, with 5 bases between. In germline, CDR1 is LGHNA, CDR2 YSLEER. This chain's CDR3 is CASSPGGNTIYF. The CDR3, as DNA: TGCGCCAGCAGCCCGGGGGGAAACACCATATATTTT.

The chain recombines TRBV29-1 with TRBJ1-1, with a tentative D call TRBD1 (6 bases). The V end was cut by 5 bases, the J end by 0 bases, with 22 bases between. CDR3 length: 17 residues. Per the germline V gene, CDR1 is SQVTM and CDR2 is ANQGSEA. Here the CDR3 DNA reads TGCAGCGTTCCTGGGGGACATCCCCTGGGGATGAACACTGAAGCTTTCTTT. Its translation: CSVPGGHPLGMNTEAFF. The whole variable domain, filled in from reference TRBV29-1 and TRBJ1-1, reads SAVISQKPSRDICQRGTSLTIQCQVDSQVTMMFWYRQQPGQSLTLIATANQGSEATYESGFVIDKFPISRPNLTFSTLTVSNMSPEDSSIYLCSVPGGHPLGMNTEAFFGQGTRLTVV.

This clonotype was detected only a few times. This chain's CDR3 is CASSPTGGAGNTIYF. The DNA of the CDR3 is TGTGCCAGCAGCCCGACAGGGGGCGCGGGGAACACCATATATTTT. The rearrangement uses TRBV7-2 and TRBJ1-3, with 10 bases fitting TRBD1. The CDR3 has 15 residues. From germline, CDR1 is SGHTA and CDR2 FQGNSA. The V and J ends lost 5 bases and 7 bases, in that order; junction bases with no gene match: 8.

This chain links TRBV21-1 with TRBJ1-5; TRBD1, the D gene given by the table, was not confirmed from the DNA. TRBV21-1 counts as a pseudogene. This CDR3 contains 16 residues. DNA of the CDR3: TGTGCCAGCAGCAATACGGGACAGGGTGGCAATCAGCCCCAGCATTTT. As protein: CASSNTGQGGNQPQHF.

V gene TRBV27 combines with J gene TRBJ2-2; D unresolved. V dropped 6 bases and J dropped 0 bases, with 11 bases sitting between them. This CDR3 is 15 amino acids long. Germline loops: CDR1 MNHEY, CDR2 SMNVEV (reference sequence). The CDR3 DNA reads TGTGCCAGCAGCTTCGGAGACGCGAACACCGGGGAGCTGTTTTTT. Amino acids: CASSFGDANTGELFF.